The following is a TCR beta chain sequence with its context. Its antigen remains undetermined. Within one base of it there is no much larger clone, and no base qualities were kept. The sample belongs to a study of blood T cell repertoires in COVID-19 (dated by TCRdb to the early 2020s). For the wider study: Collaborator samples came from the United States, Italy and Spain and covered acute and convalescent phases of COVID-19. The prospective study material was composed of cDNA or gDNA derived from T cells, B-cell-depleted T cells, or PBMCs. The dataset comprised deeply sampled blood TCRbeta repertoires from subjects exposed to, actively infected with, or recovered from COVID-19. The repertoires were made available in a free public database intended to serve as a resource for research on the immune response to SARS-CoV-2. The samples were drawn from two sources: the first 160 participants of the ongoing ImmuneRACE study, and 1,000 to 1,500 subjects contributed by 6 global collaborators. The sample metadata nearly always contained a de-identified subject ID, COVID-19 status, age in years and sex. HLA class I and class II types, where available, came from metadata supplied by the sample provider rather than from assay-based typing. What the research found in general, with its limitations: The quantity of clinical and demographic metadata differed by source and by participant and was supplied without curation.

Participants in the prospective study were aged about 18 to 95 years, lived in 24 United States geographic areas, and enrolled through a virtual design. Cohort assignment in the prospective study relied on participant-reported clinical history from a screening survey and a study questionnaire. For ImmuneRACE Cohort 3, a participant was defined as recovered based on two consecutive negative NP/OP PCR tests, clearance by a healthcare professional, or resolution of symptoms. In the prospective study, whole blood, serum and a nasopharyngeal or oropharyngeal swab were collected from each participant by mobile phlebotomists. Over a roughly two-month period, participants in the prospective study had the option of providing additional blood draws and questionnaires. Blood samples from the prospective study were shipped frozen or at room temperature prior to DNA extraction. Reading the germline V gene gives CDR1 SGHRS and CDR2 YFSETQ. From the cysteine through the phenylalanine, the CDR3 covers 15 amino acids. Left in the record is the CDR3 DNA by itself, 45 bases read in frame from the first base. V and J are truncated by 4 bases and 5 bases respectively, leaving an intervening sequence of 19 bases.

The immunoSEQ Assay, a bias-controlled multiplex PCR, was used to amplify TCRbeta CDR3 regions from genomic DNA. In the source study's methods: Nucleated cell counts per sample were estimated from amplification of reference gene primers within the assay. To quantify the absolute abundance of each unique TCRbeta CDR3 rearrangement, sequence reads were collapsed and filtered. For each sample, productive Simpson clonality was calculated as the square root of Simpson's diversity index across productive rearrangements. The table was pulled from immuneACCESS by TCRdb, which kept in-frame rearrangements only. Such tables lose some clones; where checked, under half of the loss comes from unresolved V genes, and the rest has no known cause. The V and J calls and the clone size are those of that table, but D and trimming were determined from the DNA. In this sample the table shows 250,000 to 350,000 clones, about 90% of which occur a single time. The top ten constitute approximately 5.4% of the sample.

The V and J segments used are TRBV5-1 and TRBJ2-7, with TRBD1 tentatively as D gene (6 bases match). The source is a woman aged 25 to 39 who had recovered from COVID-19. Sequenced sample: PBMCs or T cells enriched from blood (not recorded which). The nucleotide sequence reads TGCGCCAGCAGCGGGGGCCTTGGGGCCAAGGACGAGCAGTACTTC. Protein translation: CASSGGLGAKDEQYF.